This T cell receptor beta chain was recovered during a study of cytomegalovirus exposure and HLA in healthy donors (dated by TCRdb to between 2016 and 2019). Regarding the study in general: An earlier analysis of several hundred of the donors reported approximately 300 Gb of sequence data and some 120 million unique TCR beta sequences from about 179 million T cells. Typing coverage differed by locus: A, B, C, DRB1 and DQB1 were typed in about 620-630 donors, DQA1 in 500 to 550, DPA1 in over 600, and DPB1 in 450 to 490. Donor age, sex, ethnicity and CMV serostatus were collected together with the repertoire data. Five DR-DQ haplotypes were treated as single units for association and clustering because of strong linkage in the cohort. The study aimed to test whether signatures of past pathogen exposure could be identified by cataloging public T cell receptors. Of the 350 to 450 genotyped donors, more than 75% were placed in the genetic ancestry cluster associated with self-reported Caucasian donors. The study used immunosequencing to profile the T cell repertoires of approximately 630 subjects and linked those repertoires to cytomegalovirus serostatus. Among almost 400 genotyped donors of the cohort, an average of around 240,000 unique TCR beta nucleotide sequences were sequenced per donor, roughly a sixth of them non-productive. Class I and class II HLA loci were covered by the typing at four-digit resolution. In an earlier analysis of 587 of the donors, high-throughput TCR beta sequencing was used to judge whether each TCR beta V gene segment behaved as functional or pseudogenic. Every repertoire in the discovery cohort had been generated on one and the same sequencing platform. The study combined high-throughput TCR immunosequencing, statistical association of individual TCRs with disease status, and machine learning to predict cytomegalovirus infection status. Approximately 300 gigabases of sequencing data and approximately 91 million unique TCR sequences made up an early release that covered several hundred HLA-typed donors. A later analysis re-examined previously published TCR beta repertoires from roughly 650 donors and added high-resolution HLA genotyping to investigate patterns of TCR occurrence. Besides the first cohort of under 700 subjects, a separate validation cohort made up of roughly 120 different subjects was used. A later genetic analysis took genome-wide SNP genotypes for about 55% of the 666 donors and used that subset as a discovery cohort. In the later analysis, no new phenotypic data were used to find candidate immune exposures; instead, reliance was placed on TCR beta sequences and their occurrence across donors.

Including the terminal cysteine and phenylalanine, the CDR3 comprises 14 residues. Only CDR3 DNA is held: 42 bases, read in frame from base 1. CDR1 and CDR2 are drawn from the germline V gene: MDHEN, SYDVKM. The germline V end is reduced by 6 bases and the J end by 2 bases; junction bases left unmatched: 4. On this clone itself: What antigen it recognizes has not been identified. Base qualities are not at hand, and no much larger clone is one base apart.

Receptor amplification or capture employed the immunoSEQ multiplex PCR assay. A mixture of 60 forward primers for TCR Vbeta segments and 13 reverse primers for TCR Jbeta segments was used in the multiplex PCR. The CDR3 region of rearranged TCR beta genes was amplified from genomic DNA with a multiplex PCR assay. The Illumina HiSeq System was used to sequence the amplified TCR beta libraries as 87-base-pair reads. Concerning the study's data processing: In a later analysis, roughly 80 million unique TCR beta chains were counted across the approximately 640 repertoires, and around 10 million of these chains were shared by at least two donors. A nearest-neighbor algorithm error-corrected the raw reads and collapsed the reads into unique sequences, merging closely related sequences to remove PCR and sequencing errors. Alignment of CDR3 sequences to IMGT reference sequences was used to assign V, D and J gene segments. For a sequence to be retained, a match of at least six nucleotides to both a V gene segment and a J gene segment was required. A rearrangement counted as productive if the CDR3 had no stop codons and remained in frame with V and J, and every other rearrangement counted as non-productive. CDR3 was defined according to IMGT convention as the region running from the second conserved V-encoded cysteine to the conserved J-encoded phenylalanine. Sequences without an unambiguous match to a single V gene segment were excluded from the earlier analysis of approximately 600 of the donors. In an earlier analysis of more than 500 of the donors, a V segment was called functional when productive rearrangements were above 56.7%, and segregating when the standard deviation between donors exceeded 5%. A statistical classification framework was built to diagnose cytomegalovirus status from the catalog of TCR beta chain sequences. A later analysis assigned V and J genes by comparing TCR nucleotide sequences with IMGT/GENE-DB human TR gene sequences. The TCRdist pipeline was used in a later analysis to assign CDR3 sequences and most-parsimonious VDJ recombination scenarios. A later analysis defined each TCR beta chain by its CDR3 amino acid sequence plus V-gene family, and excluded reads lacking a unique V-gene family. In a later analysis, around 600 highly shared, low-generation-probability nucleotide sequences were removed to address suspected cross-contamination and a sequencing artifact. A later analysis calculated a clonal expansion index for each public chain from normalized within-repertoire ranks of inferred template counts. In a later analysis, generation probabilities were computed using a VDJ recombination model fitted to out-of-frame rearrangements, and the results were checked against IGoR. In a later analysis, TCR-TCR, TCR-HLA and TCR-CMV co-occurrence was scored with hypergeometric tests, and a repertoire-size bias correction was applied to TCR pairs. False discovery rates were estimated in a later analysis by permuting HLA or CMV assignments 20 times. In a later analysis, co-occurring TCRs were grouped using DBSCAN, and TCRdist sequence similarity was added for clustering within HLA-allele-positive subsets. Repertoires with fewer than 30,000 or more than 120,000 public chains, plus five repertoires with anomalous nucleotide sharing, were excluded from co-occurrence clustering. The immuneACCESS repertoire file appears here via TCRdb, limited to in-frame rearrangements. These files lack a portion of the clones; in checked studies, under half of the deficit traces to unresolved V genes, and the cause of the others is not known. The V and J calls and clone size were taken over from that table, and D and trimming were inferred from the DNA. The sample profile shows roughly 190,000 clones; approximately 78% of them were found once. The ten top clones hold around 14% of the sample.

Summary of the overall study and its limitations: In a later analysis, the rate of TCR association differed among HLA loci, with DRB1 alleles having the most associated TCRs and HLA-C alleles having the fewest. Compared with equally common non-associated chains, HLA-associated TCR beta chains in a later analysis were more clonally expanded and had lower generation probabilities. Immune exposure information for the cohort was limited to CMV serostatus. In a later analysis, most CMV-associated TCR beta chains were found to appear HLA-restricted, with HLA associations seemingly driven largely by CMV exposure. Because some donors lacked HLA typing at each locus, the association tests relied only on the typed subset. Assigning TCR associations to individual alleles was difficult when HLA alleles, especially DR and DQ, strongly co-occurred. Sequencing depth was assumed to be roughly uniform across donors in the presence/absence analyses, though that assumption may not hold. A group of highly shared sequence variants was considered likely to be a technical artifact of the sequencing pipeline. The 87-base-pair reads could not distinguish some IMGT-functional V segments, including TRBV6-2 and TRBV6-3, so those segments were excluded. In an earlier analysis of 500 to 650 of the donors, most TCR beta V segments appeared in productive rearrangements about 90% or about 30% of the time, broadly matching IMGT annotations. A later genetic analysis associated a missense DCLRE1C variant with V-gene and J-gene trimming of TCR beta chains, and an independent cohort replicated the association. Linkage disequilibrium might explain the correlated functional status among segregating V segments, but an unknown experimental factor could not be excluded. Only TCR beta chains were sequenced in this cohort, and the absence of alpha or paired-chain data limited detectable features. Across donors, most TCR sequences were observed very rarely, whereas some public TCRs were present in many individuals. In a later analysis, several top co-occurrence clusters were reported to appear linked to parvovirus B19, influenza, CMV and Epstein-Barr virus. In vitro tests confirmed that a few of the cytomegalovirus-associated TCR beta chains recognize cytomegalovirus antigens. At a false discovery rate of 0.05, a later analysis linked about 17,000 TCR beta sequences to specific HLA alleles. A later genetic analysis reported fewer N-insertions in productive TCRs among donors in an Asian-associated ancestry cluster than the roughly 700-donor mean. According to the authors, the approach could potentially be generalized to other disease states and immunological phenotypes. A further reported finding was that TCR beta sequences accurately predicted the HLA-A and HLA-B alleles for most subjects in the first cohort. Because counts were too low, 15 to 20 rarely observed V segments, including chromosome 9 orphons, were excluded from the earlier analysis of under 650 of the donors. In both the original and validation cohorts, the classifier was reported to diagnose cytomegalovirus status with high specificity and sensitivity. The study listed 164 TCR beta chains as associated with cytomegalovirus.

The cohort comprised under 700 healthy bone marrow donors. Cohort members were all nominally healthy when sampled, although unrecorded immune exposures were likely present. The donor tested CMV seropositive and was one of the 289 seropositive cohort members. Every donor gave a peripheral blood sample, and the peripheral blood mononuclear cells from that sample were used for TCR beta sequencing. The Qiagen DNeasy Blood Extraction Kit was used to extract genomic DNA from the blood cell samples. The V gene is TRBV28 and the J gene is TRBJ2-1; 7 nucleotides in the junction match TRBD1. This receptor was identified in a woman aged 25 to 39 in good health and CMV-seropositive. The sequenced material came from PBMCs. The DNA reads as follows: TGTGCCAGCAGCGACAGGGTCCCCTACAATGAGCAGTTCTTC. It codes for CASSDRVPYNEQFF.